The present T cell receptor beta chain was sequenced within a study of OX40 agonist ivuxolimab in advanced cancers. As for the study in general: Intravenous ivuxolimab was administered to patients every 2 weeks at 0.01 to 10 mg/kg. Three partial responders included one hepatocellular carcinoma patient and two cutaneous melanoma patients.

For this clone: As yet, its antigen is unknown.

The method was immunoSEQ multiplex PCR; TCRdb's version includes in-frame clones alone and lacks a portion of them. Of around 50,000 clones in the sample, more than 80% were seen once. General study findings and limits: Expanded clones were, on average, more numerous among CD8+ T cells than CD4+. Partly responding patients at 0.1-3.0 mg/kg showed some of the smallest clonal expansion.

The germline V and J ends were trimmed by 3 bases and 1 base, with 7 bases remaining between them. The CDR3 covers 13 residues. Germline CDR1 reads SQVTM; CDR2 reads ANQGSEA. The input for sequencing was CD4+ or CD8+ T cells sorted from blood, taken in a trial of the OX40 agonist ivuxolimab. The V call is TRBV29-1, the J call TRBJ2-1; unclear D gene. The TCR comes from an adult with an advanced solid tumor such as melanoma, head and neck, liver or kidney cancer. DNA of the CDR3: TGCAGCGTTGAGGGTGTTTCCTACAATGAGCAGTTCTTC. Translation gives CSVEGVSYNEQFF.